The 14 T cell receptor beta chains listed next were all sequenced from one sample in a study of immune characterization of retroperitoneal liposarcoma. Each CDR3 protein is one row after TCRdb ran MiXCR on the PCR reads. The sample records 2,500 to 4,000 distinct CDR3 sequences, around two fifths being singletons. The sequencing sample was made of tumor tissue. These receptors were collected from a male donor with retroperitoneal liposarcoma.

This clonotype has just a few counts. The rearrangement links TRBV24-1 to TRBJ2-1, with D possibly being TRBD2 (7 bases). The CDR3 covers 16 residues. V was cut by 3 bases and J by 13 bases, with 24 bases left in between. Germline V CDR1 and CDR2: KGHDR, SFDVKD. CDR3 bases: TGTGCCACCAGTGATCCCCGAGGGGGGGCCCAAGAGACCCAGTTCTTC. The encoded protein is CATSDPRGGAQETQFF.

The CDR3 reads CASSPMGAVGDDEQFF. The CDR3 bases are TGTGCCAGCTCACCAATGGGGGCCGTCGGGGACGATGAGCAGTTCTTC. This chain uses TRBV18 with TRBJ2-1, with TRBD1 as a possible D gene (6 bases). The CDR3 loop spans 16 amino acids. The V end lost 2 bases, the J end lost 8 bases, and 19 bases lay between the germline ends. Per the germline V gene, CDR1 is KGHSH and CDR2 is LQKENI.

Judged by abundance, this clonotype is medium-sized (0.01 to 0.1%). This rearrangement joins TRBV7-2 to TRBJ2-1; D not resolved. Near its end, the DNA agrees better with TRBJ2-7, so the J call may be wrong. Looked up from germline, CDR1 is SGHTA and CDR2 is FQGNSA. This CDR3 is built from 18 residues. CDR3 coding DNA: TGTGCCAGCAGCTTAATCAAACAGTTTCCAGTCTCCTACAATGAGCAGTACTTC. This encodes CASSLIKQFPVSYNEQYF.

This clonotype was observed a few times. CDR3 region: CASSSGQGLNSPLHF. The DNA for the CDR3 is TGTGCCAGCAGTTCCGGACAGGGGTTAAATTCACCCCTCCACTTT. The V call is TRBV12-3 or TRBV12-4, the J call TRBJ1-6, with 9 bases matching TRBD1. The V gene end was trimmed by 4 bases and the J gene end by 7 bases; junction bases not matched to a gene: 5. The CDR3 contains 15 residues.

The J gene is TRBJ2-4, the V gene TRBV6-1; TRBD2 matches 12 bases. The DNA end favors TRBJ2-7, so the J call may be wrong. Looked up from germline, CDR1 is MNHNS and CDR2 is SASEGT. This CDR3 is 15 amino acids long. CDR3 loop: CASSGRLAGAYEQYF. The CDR3 DNA follows: TGTGCCAGCAGTGGTCGACTAGCGGGGGCCTACGAGCAGTACTTC.

This clonotype was recorded a few times. The J gene is TRBJ2-3, the V gene TRBV6-1, with 7 nucleotides matching TRBD2. The V gene end was trimmed by 7 bases and the J gene end by 6 bases; junction bases not matched to a gene: 7. CDR3 length: 13 amino acids. In germline, CDR1 is MNHNS, CDR2 SASEGT. In nucleotides, the CDR3 is TGTGCCAGCATGGCGGGAGATGACGATACGCAGTATTTT. Its protein product is CASMAGDDDTQYF.

Comment on this clonotype: A read error may explain this, as a much larger clone is one base away. V usage is TRBV6-1 and J usage is TRBJ2-1; a possible D gene is TRBD2 (7 bases). Trimming shortened V by 5 bases and J by 10 bases, and 18 bases separated the two germline ends. Germline loops: CDR1 MNHNS, CDR2 SASEGT. This CDR3 is 14 amino acids long. The CDR3 sequence: CASSLGGGGHEQFF. For the CDR3, the DNA is TGTGCCAGCAGTCTCGGGGGCGGGGGACACGAGCAGTTCTTC.

This clonotype is medium-sized by share. The chain carries TRBV25-1 and TRBJ2-5, with D uncertain. This CDR3 has 12 amino acids. Germline values: CDR1 MGHDK, CDR2 SYGVNS. Trimming stripped 3 bases from V and 11 bases from J, with 13 bases between. CDR3 residues: CASSDDSNEQYF. The CDR3 DNA reads as TGTGCCAGCAGTGATGACTCCAATGAGCAGTACTTC.

Details on this clonotype: At one end the junction does not follow the germline gene, possibly because of a read error. The chain is built from TRBV7-3 and TRBJ2-1; D possibly uses TRBD1 or TRBD2 (5 bases each). The CDR3 has 13 amino acids. The germline CDR1 and CDR2 sequences are SGHTA and FQGTGA. CDR3 sequence (DNA): TGTGCCAGCAGCCCAGGGACCTACCATGAGCAGTTCTTC. Its protein product is CASSPGTYHEQFF.

The CDR3: CASREGTGAKNIQYF. The CDR3 DNA sequence: TGTGCCAGCCGGGAGGGTACTGGTGCCAAAAACATTCAGTACTTC. This chain joins TRBV6-1 and TRBJ2-4; 8 bases match TRBD2. There are 15 residues in the CDR3. V shed 8 bases and J 1 base; nucleotides not matched to a gene: 7. The germline CDR1 and CDR2 sequences are MNHNS and SASEGT.

The chain recombines TRBV5-4 with TRBJ2-5; the match to TRBD1 covers 7 bases. Germline trimming cut 1 base from V and 11 bases from J; bases unmatched to any gene: 14. This CDR3 contains 15 residues. CDR1 and CDR2 from the germline V gene are SGHNT and YYREEE (reference sequence). The CDR3 DNA is TGTGCCAGCAGCTTGTACAGGGGTTCCTACAATGAGCAGTACTTC. Its translation is CASSLYRGSYNEQYF.

This clonotype was seen more than once but under ten times. The genes are TRBV4-1 and TRBJ2-6; D unclear. This CDR3 has 14 amino acids. CDR1 MGHRA and CDR2 YSYEKL come from the germline V gene. Trimming pared 0 bases from V and 2 bases from J, leaving 2 bases between. The CDR3 nucleotides read TGCGCCAGCAGCCAAGACCCTGGGGCCAACGTCCTGACTTTC. This gives the protein CASSQDPGANVLTF.

This clonotype is classed as large (0.1 to 1%). This rearrangement joins TRBV4-1 to TRBJ2-7; D might be TRBD2 (5 bases). The germline V gene encodes CDR1 MGHRA and CDR2 YSYEKL. There are 14 residues in the CDR3. V lost 5 bases and J 2 bases, leaving 13 bases between the germline ends. As DNA, the CDR3 is TGCGCCAGCAGCACGAGGGCCGGGACCTACGAGCAGTACTTC. Translation: CASSTRAGTYEQYF.

As regards this clonotype: Since the CDR3 does not end with the conserved phenylalanine or tryptophan, this likely comes from a read error. The DNA is left out, because the CDR3 cannot be placed on it with certainty; the CDR3 is given as TCRdb lists it. The chain has TRBV4-3 and TRBJ2-7; TRBD1 was called by the table and not checked on the DNA. The CDR3 spans 20 residues, counting both ends. The germline gives CDR1 LGHNA, CDR2 YSLEER. The CDR3 sequence: CASSQDTALQSHRFPVQKPS.